This T cell receptor beta chain emerged from a study of T cell repertoires in cytomegalovirus infection. General study results and limits: What dominated the ex vivo response were HLA-C-restricted CMV-specific TCR beta clonotypes. Cumulative frequency (of public TCR beta family members) identified carriers of CMV plus the relevant HLA.

The CDR3 spans 13 residues. In germline, CDR1 is LGHNT, CDR2 FRNRAP. Between the trimmed V and J ends, which lost 2 bases and 0 bases, there was a span of 4 bases. Each CDR3 protein gets one entry after TCRdb re-called the reads with MiXCR. Of hundreds of thousands of distinct CDR3 sequences listed, roughly 30% are singletons. Comment on this clonotype: Antigen: not known.

The J gene is TRBJ1-2, the V gene TRBV12-5; no clear D gene. This receptor was taken from a human donor in good health (CMV status not recorded). Some clones in this sample may be carry-over from other donors' samples. This sample comprised cultured PBMCs, obtained from culture after CMV antigen stimulation. CDR3 in amino acids: CASGLPANYGYTF. CDR3 nucleotide sequence: TGTGCTAGTGGTTTGCCGGCTAACTATGGCTACACCTTC.